The clone carrying this TCR beta chain was recorded once. This specimen belongs to a study of cytomegalovirus exposure and HLA in healthy donors. The PCR made use of 60 Vbeta and 13 Jbeta primers. Sequenced by immunoSEQ multiplex PCR; TCRdb stores in-frame clones only, minus some. The sample yields about 150,000 clones, around 75% seen once. Trimming removed 5 bases at V and 2 bases at J, with 14 bases between. The CDR3 runs 15 residues. Germline loops: CDR1 SGHDN, CDR2 FVKESK. Sequenced input: PBMCs. This chain joins TRBV14 and TRBJ2-3, with a possible D match to TRBD2 (5 bases). The origin of this receptor is a young woman in good health and CMV-seronegative. The CDR3 DNA reads TGTGCCAGCAGCGATATTCTCCGGGACACAGATACGCAGTATTTT. It specifies CASSDILRDTDTQYF. Together with reference TRBV14 and TRBJ2-3, the CDR3 gives the full variable domain: EAGVTQFPSHSVIEKGQTVTLRCDPISGHDNLYWYRRVMGKEIKFLLHFVKESKQDESGMPNNRFLAERTGGTYSTLKVQPAELEDSGVYFCASSDILRDTDTQYFGPGTRLTVL.